This T cell receptor beta chain was recorded in a study of blood T cell repertoires in COVID-19. Study as a whole: From the United States, Italy and Spain came samples of acute and convalescent COVID-19.

CDR3 length equals 14 residues. With V trimmed by 5 bases and J by 2 bases, 3 bases remained unmatched. Germline lookup yields CDR1 SGHNT and CDR2 YENEEA. Method: immunoSEQ multiplex PCR; TCRdb's copy keeps in-frame clones and lacks some. The table includes approximately 120,000 clones, more than 60% detected once. The TCR sequence derives from a woman in her 70s with acute or convalescent COVID-19. Source material: peripheral blood. The chain has TRBV11-3 and TRBJ2-1; 7 bases are shared with TRBD2. CDR3 bases: TGTGCCAGCAGCCCGGGGACTACCTACAATGAGCAGTTCTTC. Amino acids: CASSPGTTYNEQFF. Full variable domain (remainder filled in from reference TRBV11-3 and TRBJ2-1): EAGVVQSPRYKIIEKKQPVAFWCNPISGHNTLYWYLQNLGQGPELLIRYENEEAVDDSQLPKDRFSAERLKGVDSTLKIQPAELGDSAVYLCASSPGTTYNEQFFGPGTRLTVL.